The clone carrying this TCR beta chain was picked up a small number of times. The antigen is undetermined. TCRdb re-called the reads with MiXCR, one entry per CDR3 protein. The sample lists fewer than 300,000 distinct CDR3 sequences, about a quarter occurring once. This sample stems from a study of T cell repertoires in cytomegalovirus infection. Study details: Indicated by public TCR beta signatures were CMV infection and matching HLA type.

Germline V gene sequence: CDR1 SGHRS, CDR2 YFSETQ. The CDR3 loop spans 15 amino acids. The V and J ends lost 0 bases and 5 bases respectively, with 13 bases between them. Study-wide findings and caveats: Summed frequency of shared TCR beta families picked out CMV carriers who also had the relevant HLA. CMV-specific TCR beta clonotypes restricted by HLA-C dominated the ex vivo response.

This chain connects TRBV5-1 to TRBJ2-3; tentative D call: TRBD1 (7 bases). The source is a human donor in good health (CMV status not recorded). Some clones in this sample may be carry-over from other donors' samples. Sequences were obtained from PBMCs. DNA for the CDR3: TGCGCCAGCAGCTTGGCCGGCAGGGGGGTAGATACGCAGTATTTT. Amino acids: CASSLAGRGVDTQYF.